Sequencing of this T cell receptor beta chain was carried out in a study of CD8 T cells in ankylosing spondylitis. Study findings and constraints: Ankylosing spondylitis blood appeared to carry a characteristic TCR beta motif of several highly homologous variants. Certain motif variants had earlier been reported in reactive arthritis synovial fluid and blood. Matched ankylosing spondylitis synovial fluid reportedly contained a significantly enriched population of disease-linked clones.

TCR beta libraries were made by quantitative 5'-RACE with molecular barcodes. TCRdb re-called the 5' RACE reads through MiXCR, storing one row per CDR3 protein. The profile covers under 850,000 distinct CDR3 sequences, with roughly 19% appearing a single time and under 20% taken by the ten largest. The V and J ends lost 0 bases and 5 bases, in that order; junction bases with no gene match: 15. Germline V gene data show CDR1 as LGHNA and CDR2 as YSLEER. This CDR3 spans 18 amino acids. Regarding this clonotype: As yet, its antigen is unknown.

The sequencing sample was made of blood, either unsorted or a sorted T cell fraction (not recorded which). J is TRBJ2-7 and V is TRBV4-3; TRBD1 matches at 8 bases. This TCR was recovered from a male donor with ankylosing spondylitis. CDR3 amino acids: CASSQDLPTTGVRDEQYF. DNA of the CDR3: TGCGCCAGCAGCCAAGATCTACCCACGACAGGGGTAAGGGACGAGCAGTACTTC.